Detailed here is one T cell receptor beta chain. Original data processing: Nucleated cell number was recorded as an estimate derived from reference gene primer amplification. Sequencing was performed with immunoSEQ multiplex PCR; in TCRdb, only in-frame clones are kept and a portion is missing. Clonal size and the V and J genes are those of that table, whereas D and trimming came from the DNA. The sample consists of some 180,000 clones, roughly 90% of them appearing once. The data were taken from a study of blood T cell repertoires in COVID-19. On the study more broadly: Researchers got acute and convalescent COVID-19 samples from the United States, Italy and Spain. Sources were T cells, B-cell-depleted T cells, or PBMCs; the material itself was cDNA or gDNA.

The V segment lost 2 bases and the J segment 9 bases; nucleotides outside the gene matches: 12. This CDR3 spans 16 amino acids. The germline V gene has CDR1 MGHRA and CDR2 YSYEKL. The chain is built from TRBV4-1 and TRBJ1-5; 8 bases line up with TRBD1. The TCR was taken from a man between 50 and 59 years old with acute or convalescent COVID-19. The sequenced material came from peripheral blood. The CDR3 DNA reads as TGCGCCAGCAGCCAATTAGACAGGGGCGCCGATCGGCCCCAGCATTTT. It yields the protein CASSQLDRGADRPQHF.